This T cell receptor beta chain emerged from a study of T cells in Graves' hyperthyroidism and ophthalmopathy. General study findings and limits: Among thyroid clonotypes expanded above 0.001, most also appeared in blood. For ophthalmopathy, model prediction preceded onset by a median approximately 6 months.

This clonotype has a handful of counts. Its matching antigen is unknown. Trimming cost V 5 bases and J 2 bases, with 12 bases left between them. This CDR3 region has 14 residues. The germline gives CDR1 MNHNS, CDR2 SASEGT. It was RNA transcripts that yielded the amplified TCR beta CDR3 regions. TCR CDR3 underwent first-round RT-PCR with the HTBI primer set. From the multiplex PCR reads, TCRdb called clonotypes with MiXCR, one entry per CDR3 protein. Of 540,000 or so distinct CDR3 sequences in the sample, approximately 15% were seen once. Lactation, pregnancy, other autoimmune disease or uncontrolled infection led to exclusion of patients. 9.5 to 10 ml fresh peripheral blood yielded the PBMCs.

Sequenced sample: blood. The chain carries TRBV6-1 and TRBJ1-1, with D perhaps TRBD1 (5 bases). The origin of this receptor is a woman aged 30 to 39 with Graves' hyperthyroidism. This chain's CDR3 is CASSYLGENTEAFF. CDR3 sequence (DNA): TGTGCCAGCAGTTATCTGGGGGAAAACACTGAAGCTTTCTTT.